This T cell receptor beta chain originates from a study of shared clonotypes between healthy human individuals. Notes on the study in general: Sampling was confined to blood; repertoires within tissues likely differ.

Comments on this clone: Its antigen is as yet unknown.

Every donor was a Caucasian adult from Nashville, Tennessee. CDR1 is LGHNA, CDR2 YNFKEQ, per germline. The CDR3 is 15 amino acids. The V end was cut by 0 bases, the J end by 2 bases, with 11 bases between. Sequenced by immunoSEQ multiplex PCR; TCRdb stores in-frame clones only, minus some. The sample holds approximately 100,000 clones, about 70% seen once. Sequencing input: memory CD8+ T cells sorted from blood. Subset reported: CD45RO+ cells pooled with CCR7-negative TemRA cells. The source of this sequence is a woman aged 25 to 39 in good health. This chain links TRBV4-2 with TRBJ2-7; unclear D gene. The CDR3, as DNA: TGTGCCAGCAGCCAAGAACGTGGGCTCACCTACGAGCAGTACTTC. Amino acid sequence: CASSQERGLTYEQYF.